This T cell receptor beta chain comes out of a study of human T cells and chemical hapten exposure listed by TCRdb under 2021. Context from the whole study: For sensitization, 2% DPC in acetone was applied to a roughly 2 cm by roughly 2 cm area of upper inner arm skin. About 28 alopecia patients gave blood for TCR sequencing at one to four time points (pre-sensitization, 2, 6 and 24 weeks). Patient blood was sampled pre-sensitization (week 0) and at 2, 6 and about 24 weeks after DPC sensitization. Throughout the approximately 24-week study period, patients were also given weekly therapeutic DPC doses on the scalp. Patch testing on the upper back used Finn chambers containing 0.01% DPC, with scoring done after 6 days according to International Contact Dermatitis Research Group standards. Libraries were combined into a pool for sequencing, and differences in TCR yield between samples came mainly from small differences in library volumes within the pool. Peripheral blood TCR repertoire changes were tracked in vivo in alopecia patients during primary and secondary sensitization to the hapten diphenylcyclopropenone (DPC). The mostly female patient cohort included alopecia areata with under or over 50% scalp involvement, alopecia totalis and alopecia universalis.

What the study reported, not specific to this receptor: Patch test score correlated positively with the number of PT1 expanded TCRs, reaching significance at thresholds 8, 16 and 32 but not at 4. Repeated subsampling changed both the strength of the expansion versus patch-test correlation and the threshold at which the correlation became significant. All patients had alopecia, a presumed autoimmune disease, so their immune response might differ from that of healthy individuals. Significantly more large CDR3 similarity clusters were formed by expanded TCRs than by pre-sensitization or healthy control sets, consistent with antigen-driven responses. DPC sensitization did not change the number of TCRs with a frequency above 1 in 1000, and there was no evidence of changes in global repertoire structure.

The time point label of this sample denotes: pre-sensitization, week 0. The treatment or condition label on this specimen signifies: therapeutic diphenylcyclopropenone sensitization with weekly scalp DPC. At every patch-test visit, the blood draw took place before the patch test was put on. Patients were eligible if aged 18 to 70, diagnosed with alopecia and judged suitable for DPC therapy, and pregnant patients were excluded. Unfractionated whole blood was collected in Tempus Blood RNA tubes, and total RNA was extracted from that blood. This clonotype was seen at least ten times. Its antigen remains undetermined. Per-base quality was not reported, and no clone a single base away is much larger than it. Libraries came from RACE. Sequencing was carried out with a NextSeq 500. Library preparation attached unique molecular identifiers to individual cDNA molecules for quantitative, reproducible TCR counting. Each blood RNA sample was used to sequence both TCR alpha and TCR beta chains. The authors' pipeline ran thus. The median number of TCRs per sample was roughly 100,000, ranging from about 20,000 to 750,000. The Decombinator software suite was used to annotate the V, J and CDR3 of the TCR reads. For PS versus PT1 abundance plots, all samples were subsampled to the same number of TCRs (28,000). TCRs were defined as expanded if absent before sensitization and observed at least eight times at the 2-week time point. In TCRdb, the public reads were trimmed at Q25 with fastp and aligned with MiXCR, with productive beta chains retained. Each CDR3 protein appears once, grouped with its most common genes and DNA. What appears here as the V and J calls and clone size reflects TCRdb's work, not the paper's. The sample table records 90,000 or so distinct CDR3 sequences; around 8.8% of these occur just once. 2.5% to 3% of the sample is taken by the ten largest.

V is pared back by 2 bases and J by 5 bases, with 13 bases lying between the germline termini. The CDR3, from cysteine to phenylalanine, totals 15 residues. CDR3 DNA is the only sequence kept; it has 45 bases, read in frame from the first base. Based on the germline V gene, the CDR1 and CDR2 sequences are LGHNA and YNFKEQ. The chain links TRBV4-2 with TRBJ1-5, with no reliable assignment of the D segment. The sequence was obtained from a man in his forties or fifties with alopecia areata. Some clones in this sample may be carry-over from other donors' samples. Sequences were derived from whole blood, sampled in connection with sensitization to the hapten diphenylcyclopropenone (DPC). The DNA reads TGTGCCAGCAGCCAAATCCCAACCAGCTATCAGCCCCAGCATTTT. Translated, this is CASSQIPTSYQPQHF.